The T cell receptor (beta chain) under discussion was sequenced for a study of regulatory T cells in long-lasting Graves disease (dated by TCRdb to 2020 to 2023). About the investigation overall: Antithyroid drugs had been taken for less than 3 months by newly diagnosed Graves' disease patients. The study was conducted in China and was registered as a clinical trial. TCR sequencing covered 13 persistent and approximately 20 newly diagnosed Graves' disease patients, 33 samples in total. Peripheral blood TCR sequencing and RNA sequencing compared persistent Graves' disease patients with newly diagnosed Graves' disease patients.

In light of the paper, this sample's time point label describes: newly diagnosed GD, antithyroid drugs for less than 3 months. For both TCR sequencing and RNA sequencing, RNA was extracted from PBMCs in TRIzol. The diagnosis of Graves' disease was made according to American Thyroid Association guidelines. Recruitment of patients was carried out at an endocrinology department in Xi'an, China. From each patient, nine milliliters of peripheral blood was collected into an EDTA anticoagulant tube. Ficoll Paque Plus density gradient separation was used to isolate PBMCs, and no further T cell sorting was performed. RNA quality was checked with an Agilent 2100 Bioanalyzer and agarose gel, and concentration with a NanoDrop 2000. The library was generated by multiplex PCR. The instrument given in TCRdb is Illumina HiSeq 4000. To build TCR beta libraries, CDR3 regions were amplified by Arm-PCR using iRepertoire HTBI primers. Before sequencing, the PCR products underwent gel purification. The published analysis was carried out like this. Across samples, 60 to 75 TRBV and around 15 TRBJ segments were identified and used for gene usage analysis of CDR3 amino acid clonotypes. COPE and FqMerger were used to merge the filtered high-quality paired reads into contigs. BLAST was used to align contigs to the IMGT TRBV, TRBD and TRBJ reference genes, and CDR3 was defined following IMGT. Any clonotype with a frequency above 0.1% was counted as a highly expanded clone. Shannon entropy served as the measure of repertoire diversity, while the Gini coefficient captured V-J evenness. Public clonotypes were defined as clonotypes shared by more than one individual. TCRdb cleaned the public reads at Q25 with fastp, built clones with MiXCR and kept in-frame beta chains. Rows are unified per CDR3 protein, each entry keeping the most common DNA and genes. TCRdb, rather than the study authors, made the V and J calls. For this sample the table gives fewer than 650,000 distinct CDR3 sequences, of which around 15% were detected only once. In total, the top ten clones hold 12% of the sample.

Taken from cysteine to phenylalanine, the CDR3 has 12 residues. The only DNA kept is the CDR3, 36 bases in frame from the first base. Sequences SGHNT (CDR1) and YYREEE (CDR2) are obtained from the germline V gene (reference sequence). V and J are truncated by 2 bases and 5 bases respectively, leaving an intervening sequence of 5 bases. General findings and caveats noted by the study authors: The small sample size was acknowledged by the authors as a limitation that may reduce accuracy. Sequencing and analysis were restricted to the TCR beta chain. Persistent disease showed preferential use of TRBV28, TRBJ1-2 and TRBJ2-5, whereas newly diagnosed disease favored TRBV20-1 and TRBJ2-1. A larger number of public clonotypes was shared among persistent patients (approximately 3,000) than among newly diagnosed patients (around 890). Only peripheral blood was studied, because thyroid tissue, the primary lesion, was inaccessible. Compared with newly diagnosed patients, persistent Graves' disease patients had lower TCR Shannon entropy and fewer highly expanded clones, which suggests clonal expansion.

This clonotype has a handful of counts. The target of this receptor is not known. Base qualities are not recorded, but no much larger clone differs from it by a single base. This same sample was also part of a study on T cells in Graves' hyperthyroidism and ophthalmopathy. The other study reports the following: Stable Graves' hyperthyroidism was defined as no progression to ophthalmopathy during 18 months of follow-up. Hyperthyroidism patients were newly diagnosed, with disease duration under 2 months, and aged 18 to 65 years. The study excluded patients with uncontrolled infections, other autoimmune diseases, pregnancy or lactation. Clinical symptoms, serum thyroxine and TRAb, thyroid ultrasound, and orbital computed tomography formed the basis for the diagnoses. For the first round of RT-PCR on the TCR CDR3, the HTBI primer set was used together with the Qiagen OneStep RT-PCR kit. Most expanded thyroid clonotypes (frequency above 0.001) were also detected in blood, suggesting blood repertoires may reflect thyroid immune responses. Ophthalmopathy was separated from stable hyperthyroidism by a 13 V-J signature model, with 85% to 90% sensitivity and about 81% specificity obtained in cross-validation and 80%/75% obtained in testing. In validation, progression to ophthalmopathy was predicted by the model with roughly 69% sensitivity and roughly 72% specificity, a median of roughly six months before onset. To identify TCR V-J signatures that set the groups apart, the researchers used a discovery cohort of more than 95 patients, made up of 40 to 45 with Graves' ophthalmopathy and 57 with stable Graves' hyperthyroidism. Whether ophthalmopathy could be predicted prospectively was tested in an independent validation cohort made up of under 20 hyperthyroidism patients plus 17 patients who later progressed to ophthalmopathy. The approximately 98 discovery patients were randomly divided into training and test sets at a 7:3 ratio. The study also compared thyroid tissue and blood T-cell repertoires from about six Graves' hyperthyroidism patients. Once sampling was done, hyperthyroidism patients were given methimazole at a starting dose of 30 mg daily, whereas ophthalmopathy patients were given high-dose intravenous methylprednisolone. Libraries were constructed in a second round of multiplex PCR, after which size selection and purification were performed. Libraries were sequenced paired-end with 100 bp reads on an Illumina HiSeq2000. SOAPnuke was used to process the raw data, throwing out any read that contained adapters or uncalled bases, had a mean Phred below 15, or lacked an exact constant-primer or identifier match. COPE v1.2.5 was used to merge the high-quality paired reads, and each unique nucleotide sequence was defined as a clonotype. MiTCR v1.1 was used to align clonotypes to the IMGT TRBV, TRBD and TRBJ reference segments. Analysis was restricted to V-J combinations with a frequency above 0.0001, which covered 99% to 99.2% of repertoires. The TCS score was defined as F50 (clonal expansion) divided by E x V (chaos), with BLOSUM62-based TCRdist calculated between CDR3 peptides within each V-J. Welch's t-statistics and random forest reduced roughly 500 V-J features to under 15, which were used in a naive Bayes classifier (R e1071). No statistical method was used to fix the sample size in advance, and group allocation was not hidden from the investigators. The paper reports TCR Vbeta CDR3 sequencing of approximately 130 peripheral blood samples: 43 ophthalmopathy, under 80 hyperthyroidism and approximately 17 progressor patients.

The sequence was collected from a man aged 18 to 30 with Graves disease. Donor details come from another sample of the same person, matched by shared clones. The specimen comprised peripheral blood mononuclear cells (PBMCs), sampled at new diagnosis, from a patient treated with antithyroid drugs. The rearrangement joined TRBV5-4 to TRBJ2-1; the D gene assignment is ambiguous. The sequence in DNA is TGTGCCAGCAGCTTAGAGGACAATGAGCAGTTCTTC. This encodes CASSLEDNEQFF. The variable domain in full, with residues beyond the CDR3 obtained from the reference TRBV5-4 and TRBJ2-1 genes, is ETGVTQSPTHLIKTRGQQVTLRCSSQSGHNTVSWYQQALGQGPQFIFQYYREEENGRGNFPPRFSGLQFPNYSSELNVNALELDDSALYLCASSLEDNEQFFGPGTRLTVL.